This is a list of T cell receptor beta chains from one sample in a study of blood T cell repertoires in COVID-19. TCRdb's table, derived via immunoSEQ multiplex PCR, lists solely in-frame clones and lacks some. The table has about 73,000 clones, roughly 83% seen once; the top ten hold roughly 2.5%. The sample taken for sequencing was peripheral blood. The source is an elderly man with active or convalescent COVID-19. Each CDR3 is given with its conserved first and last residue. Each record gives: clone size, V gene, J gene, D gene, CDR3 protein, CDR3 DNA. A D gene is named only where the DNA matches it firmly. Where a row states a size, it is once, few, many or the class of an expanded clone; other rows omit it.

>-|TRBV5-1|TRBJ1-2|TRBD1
CASSQDRVLGYGYTF
TGCGCCAGCAGCCAGGACAGGGTTTTAGGCTATGGCTACACCTTC
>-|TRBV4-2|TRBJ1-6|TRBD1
CASSQRGRDRGRWSPLHF
TGTGCCAGCAGCCAACGAGGCCGGGACAGGGGGCGGTGGTCACCCCTCCACTTT
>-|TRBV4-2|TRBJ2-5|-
CASSQEGAPQETQYF
TGTGCCAGCAGCCAAGAGGGGGCGCCCCAAGAGACCCAGTACTTC
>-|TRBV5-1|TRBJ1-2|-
CASSLAGGGGYGYTF
TGCGCCAGCAGCTTGGCCGGTGGGGGAGGCTATGGCTACACCTTC
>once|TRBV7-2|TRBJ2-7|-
CASSKNRDYEQYF
TGTGCCAGCAGCAAAAACCGGGACTACGAGCAGTACTTC
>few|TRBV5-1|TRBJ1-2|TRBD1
CATYRDRASGYTF
TGCGCCACCTACCGGGACAGGGCAAGTGGCTACACCTTC
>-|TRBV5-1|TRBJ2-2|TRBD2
CASSPAGEAGELFF
TGCGCCAGCAGCCCTGCGGGAGAGGCCGGGGAGCTGTTTTTT
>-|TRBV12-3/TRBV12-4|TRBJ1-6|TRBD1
CASRTGFNSPLHF
TGTGCCAGCAGGACAGGGTTTAATTCACCCCTCCACTTT
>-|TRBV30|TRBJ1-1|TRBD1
CAWIWGTANTEAFF
TGTGCCTGGATTTGGGGGACAGCGAACACTGAAGCTTTCTTT
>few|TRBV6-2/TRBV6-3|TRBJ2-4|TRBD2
CASSYSPLAGALKNIQYF
TGTGCCAGCAGTTACTCCCCTCTAGCGGGGGCCCTCAAAAACATTCAGTACTTC
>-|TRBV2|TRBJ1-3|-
CASSELGGWAGNTIYF
TGTGCCAGCAGTGAACTCGGGGGGTGGGCTGGAAACACCATATATTTT
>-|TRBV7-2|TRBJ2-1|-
CASSPLYYNEQFF
TGTGCCAGCAGCCCCCTTTATTACAATGAGCAGTTCTTC
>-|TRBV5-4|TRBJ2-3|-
CASSLTGTDTQYF
TGTGCCAGCAGCTTGACAGGGACAGATACGCAGTATTTT
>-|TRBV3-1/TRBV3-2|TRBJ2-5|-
CASSQDPGWTQYF
TGTGCCAGCAGCCAAGATCCAGGGTGGACCCAGTACTTC
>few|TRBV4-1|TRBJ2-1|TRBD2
CASSQSGRAGNEQFF
TGCGCCAGCAGCCAAAGCGGGAGGGCAGGAAATGAGCAGTTCTTC
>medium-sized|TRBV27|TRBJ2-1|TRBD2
CASAGLAGRNEQFF
TGTGCCAGCGCCGGACTAGCGGGACGGAATGAGCAGTTCTTC
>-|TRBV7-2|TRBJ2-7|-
CASSFRQGGSYEQYF
TGTGCCAGCAGCTTTCGACAGGGAGGTTCCTACGAGCAGTACTTC
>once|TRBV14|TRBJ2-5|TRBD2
CASSHRGGAGVETQYF
TGTGCCAGCAGCCATCGCGGGGGAGCGGGAGTTGAGACCCAGTACTTC
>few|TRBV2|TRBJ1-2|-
CASSEYGNYGYTF
TGTGCCAGCAGTGAATATGGCAACTATGGCTACACCTTC
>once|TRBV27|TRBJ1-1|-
CASSLRQMNTEAFF
TGTGCCAGCAGTTTAAGACAGATGAACACTGAAGCTTTCTTT
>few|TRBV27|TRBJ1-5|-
CASSLNPFNQPQHF
TGTGCCAGCAGTTTAAATCCGTTCAATCAGCCCCAGCATTTT
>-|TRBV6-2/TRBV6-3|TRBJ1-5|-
CASSYPGFGNQPQHF
TGTGCCAGCAGTTACCCCGGGTTTGGCAATCAGCCCCAGCATTTT
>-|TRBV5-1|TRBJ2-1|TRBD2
CASGTSGRFNEQFF
TGCGCCAGCGGGACTAGCGGGAGGTTCAATGAGCAGTTCTTC
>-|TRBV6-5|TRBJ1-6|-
CASRTENRVSPLHF
TGTGCCAGCAGGACGGAAAACAGGGTTTCACCCCTCCACTTT
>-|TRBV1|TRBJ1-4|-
CTSSQGGKRWEKLFF
TGCACCAGCAGCCAGGGGGGGAAACGATGGGAAAAACTGTTTTTT
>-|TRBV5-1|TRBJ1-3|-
CASSLEPSGTNGNTIYF
TGCGCCAGCAGCCTGGAACCTTCCGGGACAAATGGAAACACCATATATTTT
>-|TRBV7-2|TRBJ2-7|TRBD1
CASSAGTGGKGVPYEQYF
TGTGCCAGCAGCGCCGGGACAGGGGGTAAAGGGGTTCCTTACGAGCAGTACTTC
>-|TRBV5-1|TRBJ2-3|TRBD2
CASSTSGRESTDTQYF
TGCGCCAGCAGCACTTCGGGGCGGGAGAGCACAGATACGCAGTATTTT
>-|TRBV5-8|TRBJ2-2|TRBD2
CASSMGTSGNTGELFF
TGTGCCAGCAGCATGGGGACTAGCGGGAATACCGGGGAGCTGTTTTTT
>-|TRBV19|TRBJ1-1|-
CASGFQVNTEAFF
TGTGCCAGTGGTTTTCAGGTGAACACTGAAGCTTTCTTT
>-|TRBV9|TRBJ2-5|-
CASSADRQETQYF
TGTGCCAGCAGCGCCGACAGACAAGAGACCCAGTACTTC
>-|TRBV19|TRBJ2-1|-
CASSIFGQASYNEQFF
TGTGCCAGTAGTATTTTTGGGCAGGCCTCCTACAATGAGCAGTTCTTC
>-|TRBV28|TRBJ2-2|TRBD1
CASSLFGRGLKNTGELFF
TGTGCCAGCAGTTTATTCGGCAGGGGGCTCAAGAACACCGGGGAGCTGTTTTTT
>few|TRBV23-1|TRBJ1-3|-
CASSQGSRSGNTIYF
TGCGCCAGCAGTCAAGGCAGTCGCTCTGGAAACACCATATATTTT
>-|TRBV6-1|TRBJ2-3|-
CASSEQASTDTQYF
TGTGCCAGCAGTGAACAGGCTAGCACAGATACGCAGTATTTT
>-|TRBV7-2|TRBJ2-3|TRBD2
CASSVGLAADTQYF
TGTGCCAGCAGCGTGGGACTAGCGGCAGATACGCAGTATTTT
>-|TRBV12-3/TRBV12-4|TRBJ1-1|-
CASSLAQHTEAFF
TGTGCCAGCAGTTTGGCACAGCACACTGAAGCTTTCTTT
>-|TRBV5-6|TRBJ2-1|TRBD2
CASSPSAGAYNEQFF
TGTGCCAGCAGCCCCTCCGCGGGAGCCTACAATGAGCAGTTCTTC
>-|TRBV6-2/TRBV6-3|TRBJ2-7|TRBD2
CASSYGRALVDEQYF
TGTGCCAGCAGTTACGGGAGGGCCTTAGTGGACGAGCAGTACTTC
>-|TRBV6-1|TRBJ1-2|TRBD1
CASSGGKDRVRYGYTF
TGTGCCAGCAGTGGGGGAAAAGACAGGGTCCGCTATGGCTACACCTTC
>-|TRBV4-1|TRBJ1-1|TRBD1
CASSRGQGRDTEAFF
TGCGCCAGCAGCCGAGGACAGGGTCGGGACACTGAAGCTTTCTTT
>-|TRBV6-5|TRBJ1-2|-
CASSSAGDYGYTF
TGTGCCAGCAGTTCAGCAGGGGACTATGGCTACACCTTC
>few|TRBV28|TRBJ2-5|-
CASSPPLGHSAGTQYF
TGTGCCAGCAGTCCGCCTTTGGGCCATTCTGCGGGGACCCAGTACTTC
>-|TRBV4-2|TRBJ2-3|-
CASSPLGVNTQYF
TGTGCCAGCAGCCCCCTCGGGGTAAATACGCAGTATTTT
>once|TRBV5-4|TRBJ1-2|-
CASSFGGIRSDYGYTF
TGTGCCAGCAGCTTCGGGGGGATCAGGTCAGACTATGGCTACACCTTC
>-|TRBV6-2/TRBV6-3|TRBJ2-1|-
CASSQTYPSSYNEQFF
TGTGCCAGCAGCCAAACTTATCCGAGCTCCTACAATGAGCAGTTCTTC
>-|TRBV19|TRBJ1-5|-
CASSFRGNQPQHF
TGTGCCAGTAGTTTCAGGGGTAATCAGCCCCAGCATTTT